Given below is one T cell receptor beta chain in context. The specificity of this receptor is unknown. No qualities accompany the bases; no much larger clone lies one base away. Libraries were built with the immunoSEQ multiplex PCR assay. Deep sequencing of rearranged TCR beta loci, alongside multiparametric flow cytometry, was used to profile T cell repertoires. TCRdb's version of the immuneACCESS table is confined to in-frame rearrangements and falls short of the full clone set. An unresolved V gene accounts for under half of the shortfall where checked; the remainder is of unknown origin. This sample is represented by roughly 17,000 clones; around 84% of them were singletons. 20% to 25% of the sample lies in the top ten. The record originates from a study of lymphopenia after photon versus proton radiotherapy (dated by TCRdb to the late 2010s). Turning to the overall study: Photon and proton radiation therapy were compared by the study for their immunological effects in patients with gastrointestinal tumors who developed high-grade lymphopenia. The cohort comprised roughly 20 patients with gastrointestinal tumors who received either photon or proton therapy and then developed lymphopenia. The study was designed to characterize how the impact on the immune system differs between the two radiation modalities.

Findings and caveats that apply to the study as a whole: Relative stability during treatment was observed in proton-treated patients, whereas loss of naive T cells and TCR diversity and gain of effector/memory populations were observed in photon-treated patients. The survival association was assessed only in patients who died, and the authors presented better survival with proton therapy as a possibility rather than a demonstrated result. Across the cohort, a larger post-nadir drop in TCR diversity was inversely correlated with overall survival time among patients who died. After the lymphocyte count nadir, repertoires from photon-treated patients showed oligoclonal expansion, particularly of CD8+ Temra cells, and this expansion drove the decline in diversity.

There are 17 amino acids in the CDR3, from cysteine to phenylalanine inclusive. CDR3 DNA only is kept here, 51 bases in frame from base 1. As encoded in the germline V gene, CDR1 is SGHRS while CDR2 is YFSETQ. The trim is 0 bases for V and 4 bases for J, with a gap of 18 bases between the germline ends. The sequenced sample was peripheral blood, obtained from a patient treated with proton-based radiotherapy. The chain joins TRBV5-1 to TRBJ2-3; TRBD1 is a weak D gene call, 6 bases matching. The clonotype was recovered from a man between 65 and 85 years old with pancreatic cancer. CDR3 region: CASSLAAAGAFSDTQYF. The DNA sequence is TGCGCCAGCAGCTTGGCCGCGGCAGGGGCGTTTTCAGATACGCAGTATTTT.